This T cell receptor beta chain was obtained from a study of metastatic and nonmetastatic thyroid tumors. Study-level background: It was across blood and tumor or nodule tissue from malignant and benign thyroid patients that repertoires were compared. The study's findings and limits: In blood and tumor, TCR beta diversity was reportedly significantly higher in malignant thyroid tumors than in benign nodules.

As to this clone: Its antigen remains unknown.

Original processing methods: Clinicopathological groups of papillary thyroid cancer showed CDR3 differences that were used to build a distant-metastasis classifier. MiXCR re-clonotyped the PCR reads for TCRdb. These V and J calls rely on TCRdb rather than the paper's analysis. In the table there are around 44,000 clones, roughly 31% of which are singletons. No treatment had been given to any patient before thyroid surgery. Germline V gives CDR1 LGHNA, CDR2 YSLEER. V was trimmed by 3 bases and J by 4 bases, leaving 9 bases between them. The CDR3 extends over 14 amino acids. The chain carries TRBV4-3 and TRBJ2-2; weak D call: TRBD2 (6 bases). Sequences were obtained from blood. The origin of this receptor is a male donor with papillary thyroid cancer or a benign thyroid nodule (not recorded which). Some clones in this sample may be carry-over from other donors' samples. The CDR3 here is CASSQLGGTGELFF. The CDR3 bases are TGCGCCAGCAGCCAGCTGGGAGGCACCGGGGAGCTGTTTTTT.